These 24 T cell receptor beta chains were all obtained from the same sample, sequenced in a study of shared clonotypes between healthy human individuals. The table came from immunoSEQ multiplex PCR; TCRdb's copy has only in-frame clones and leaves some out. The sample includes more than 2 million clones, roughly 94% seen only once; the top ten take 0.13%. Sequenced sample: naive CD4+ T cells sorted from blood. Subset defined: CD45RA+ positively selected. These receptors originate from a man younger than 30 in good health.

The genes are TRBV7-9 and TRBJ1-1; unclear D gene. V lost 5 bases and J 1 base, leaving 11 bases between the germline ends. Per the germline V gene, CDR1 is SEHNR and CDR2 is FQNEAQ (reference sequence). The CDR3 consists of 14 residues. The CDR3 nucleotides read TGTGCCAGCAGCCCATATGTATGGAACACTGAAGCTTTCTTT. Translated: CASSPYVWNTEAFF. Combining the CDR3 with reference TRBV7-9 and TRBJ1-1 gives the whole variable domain DTGVSQNPRHKITKRGQNVTFRCDPISEHNRLYWYRQTLGQGPEFLTYFQNEAQLEKSRLLSDRFSAERPKGSFSTLEIQRTEQGDSAMYLCASSPYVWNTEAFFGQGTRLTVV.

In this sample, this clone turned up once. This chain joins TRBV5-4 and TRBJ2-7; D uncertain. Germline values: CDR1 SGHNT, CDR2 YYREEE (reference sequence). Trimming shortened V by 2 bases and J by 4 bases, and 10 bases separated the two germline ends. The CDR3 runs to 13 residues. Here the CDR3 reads CASSFPDGYEQYF. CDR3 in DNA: TGTGCCAGCAGCTTCCCGGACGGTTACGAGCAGTACTTC.

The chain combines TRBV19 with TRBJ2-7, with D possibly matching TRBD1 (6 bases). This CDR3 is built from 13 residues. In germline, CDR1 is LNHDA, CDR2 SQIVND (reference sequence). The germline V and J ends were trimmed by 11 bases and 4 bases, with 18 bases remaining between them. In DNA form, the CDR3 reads TGTGCCCGCGACCGGGACAAGAGTTACGAGCAGTACTTC. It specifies CARDRDKSYEQYF.

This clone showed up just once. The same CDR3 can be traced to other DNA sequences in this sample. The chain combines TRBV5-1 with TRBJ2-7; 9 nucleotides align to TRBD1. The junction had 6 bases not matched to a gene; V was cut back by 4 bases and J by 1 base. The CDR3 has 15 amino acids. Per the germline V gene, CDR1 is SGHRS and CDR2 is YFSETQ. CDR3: CASSLQGAGSYEQYF. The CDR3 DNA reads TGCGCCAGCAGCCTACAGGGGGCAGGATCCTACGAGCAGTACTTC. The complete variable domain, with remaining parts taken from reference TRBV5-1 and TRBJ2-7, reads KAGVTQTPRYLIKTRGQQVTLSCSPISGHRSVSWYQQTPGQGLQFLFEYFSETQRNKGNFPGRFSGRQFSNSRSEMNVSTLELGDSALYLCASSLQGAGSYEQYFGPGTRLTVT.

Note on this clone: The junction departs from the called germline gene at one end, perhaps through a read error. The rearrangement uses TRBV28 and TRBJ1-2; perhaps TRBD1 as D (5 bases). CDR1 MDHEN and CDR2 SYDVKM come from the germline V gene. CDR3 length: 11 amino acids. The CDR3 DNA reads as TGTGCCACCAGTAAGGGGTATGGCTACACCTTC. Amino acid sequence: CATSKGYGYTF.

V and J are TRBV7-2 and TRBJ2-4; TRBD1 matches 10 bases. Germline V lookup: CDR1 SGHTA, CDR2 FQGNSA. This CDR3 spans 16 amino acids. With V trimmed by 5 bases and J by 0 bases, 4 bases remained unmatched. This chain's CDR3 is CASSRDRGRAKNIQYF. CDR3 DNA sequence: TGTGCCAGCAGCCGAGACAGGGGGCGAGCCAAAAACATTCAGTACTTC.

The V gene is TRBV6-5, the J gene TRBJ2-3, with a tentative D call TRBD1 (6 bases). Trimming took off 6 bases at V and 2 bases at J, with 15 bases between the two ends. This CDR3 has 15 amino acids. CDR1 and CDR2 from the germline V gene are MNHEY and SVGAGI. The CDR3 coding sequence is TGTGCCAGCAGGCCACAGGGCTCTTACACAGATACGCAGTATTTT. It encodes CASRPQGSYTDTQYF.

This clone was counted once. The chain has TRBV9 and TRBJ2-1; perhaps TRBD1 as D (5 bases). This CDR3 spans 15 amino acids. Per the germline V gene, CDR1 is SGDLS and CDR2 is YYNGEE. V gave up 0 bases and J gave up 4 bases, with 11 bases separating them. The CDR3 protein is CASSVAGPQYNEQFF. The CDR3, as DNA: TGTGCCAGCAGCGTAGCAGGGCCCCAATACAATGAGCAGTTCTTC.

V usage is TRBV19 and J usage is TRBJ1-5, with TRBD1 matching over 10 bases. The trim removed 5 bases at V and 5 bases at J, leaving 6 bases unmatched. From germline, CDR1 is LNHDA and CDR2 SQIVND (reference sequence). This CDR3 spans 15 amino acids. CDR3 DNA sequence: TGTGCCAGTAGTTCCACCGGGACAGGGGATCAGCCCCAGCATTTT. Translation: CASSSTGTGDQPQHF.

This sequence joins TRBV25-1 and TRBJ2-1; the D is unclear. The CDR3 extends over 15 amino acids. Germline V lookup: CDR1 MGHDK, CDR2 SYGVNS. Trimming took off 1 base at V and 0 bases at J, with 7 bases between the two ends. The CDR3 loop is CASSEFRASYNEQFF. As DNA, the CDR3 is TGTGCCAGCAGTGAATTTCGGGCCTCCTACAATGAGCAGTTCTTC.

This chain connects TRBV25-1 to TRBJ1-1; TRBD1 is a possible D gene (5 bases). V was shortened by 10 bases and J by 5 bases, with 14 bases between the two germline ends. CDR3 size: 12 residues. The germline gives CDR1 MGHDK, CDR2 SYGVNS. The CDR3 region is CATRTGGTEAFF. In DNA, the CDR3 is TGTGCCACCAGAACAGGAGGGACTGAAGCTTTCTTT.

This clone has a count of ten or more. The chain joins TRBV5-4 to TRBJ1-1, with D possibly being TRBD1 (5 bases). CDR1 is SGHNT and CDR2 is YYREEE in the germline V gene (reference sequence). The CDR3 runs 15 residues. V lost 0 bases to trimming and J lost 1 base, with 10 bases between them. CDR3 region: CASSLVGVANTEAFF. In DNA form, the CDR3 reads TGTGCCAGCAGCTTGGTAGGGGTTGCGAACACTGAAGCTTTCTTT.

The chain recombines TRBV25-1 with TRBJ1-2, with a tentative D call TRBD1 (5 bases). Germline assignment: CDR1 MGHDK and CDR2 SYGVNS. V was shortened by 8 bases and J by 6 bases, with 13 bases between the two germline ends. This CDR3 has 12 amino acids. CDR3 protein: CASSPGAHGYTF. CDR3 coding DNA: TGTGCCAGCTCCCCCGGGGCTCATGGCTACACCTTC.

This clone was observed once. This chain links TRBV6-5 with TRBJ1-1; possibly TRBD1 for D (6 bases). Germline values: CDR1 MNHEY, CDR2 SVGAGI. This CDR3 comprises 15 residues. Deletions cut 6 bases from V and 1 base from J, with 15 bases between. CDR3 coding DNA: TGTGCCAGCAGCCAAACCGAGGGGGGGAACACTGAAGCTTTCTTT. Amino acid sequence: CASSQTEGGNTEAFF.

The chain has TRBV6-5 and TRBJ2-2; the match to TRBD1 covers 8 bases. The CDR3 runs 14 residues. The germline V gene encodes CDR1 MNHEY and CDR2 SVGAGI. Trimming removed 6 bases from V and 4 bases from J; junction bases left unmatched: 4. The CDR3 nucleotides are TGTGCCAGCAGCGGACAGGGAGTCACCGGGGAGCTGTTTTTT. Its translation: CASSGQGVTGELFF.

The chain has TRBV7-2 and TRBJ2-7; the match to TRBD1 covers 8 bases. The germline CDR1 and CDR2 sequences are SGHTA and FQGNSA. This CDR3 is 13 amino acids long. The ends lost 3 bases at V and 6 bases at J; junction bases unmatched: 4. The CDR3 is CASSFDRGGEQYF. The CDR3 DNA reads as TGTGCCAGCAGCTTCGACAGGGGCGGCGAGCAGTACTTC.

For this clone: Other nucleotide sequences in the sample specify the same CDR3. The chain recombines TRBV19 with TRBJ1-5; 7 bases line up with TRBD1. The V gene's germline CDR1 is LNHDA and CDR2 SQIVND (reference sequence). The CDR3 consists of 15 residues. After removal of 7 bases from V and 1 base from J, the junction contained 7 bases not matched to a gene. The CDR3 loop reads CASTTTGSSNQPQHF. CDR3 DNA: TGTGCCAGTACCACGACAGGGTCGAGCAATCAGCCCCAGCATTTT.

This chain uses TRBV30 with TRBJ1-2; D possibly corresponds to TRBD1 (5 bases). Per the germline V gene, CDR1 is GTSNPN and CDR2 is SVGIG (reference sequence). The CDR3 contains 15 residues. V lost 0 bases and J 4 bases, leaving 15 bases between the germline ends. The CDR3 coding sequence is TGTGCCTGGAGTGTACTAGTCAGCGGGACCTATGGCTACACCTTC. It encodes CAWSVLVSGTYGYTF.

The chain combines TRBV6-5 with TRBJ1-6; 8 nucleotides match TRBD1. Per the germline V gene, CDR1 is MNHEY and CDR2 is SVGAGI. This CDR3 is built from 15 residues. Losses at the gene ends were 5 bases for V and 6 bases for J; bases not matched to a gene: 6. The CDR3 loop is CASSGQGASNSPLHF. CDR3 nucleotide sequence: TGTGCCAGCAGTGGGCAGGGGGCTAGTAATTCACCCCTCCACTTT.

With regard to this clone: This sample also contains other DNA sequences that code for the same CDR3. This CDR3 reads CASSLGGGETQYF. The CDR3 coding sequence is TGTGCCAGCAGCCTTGGGGGCGGGGAGACCCAGTACTTC. The chain has TRBV5-4 and TRBJ2-5; possible D gene TRBD1, 6 bases. V was trimmed by 4 bases and J by 5 bases, leaving 12 bases between them. CDR1 is SGHNT, CDR2 YYREEE, per germline (reference sequence). The CDR3 loop spans 13 amino acids.

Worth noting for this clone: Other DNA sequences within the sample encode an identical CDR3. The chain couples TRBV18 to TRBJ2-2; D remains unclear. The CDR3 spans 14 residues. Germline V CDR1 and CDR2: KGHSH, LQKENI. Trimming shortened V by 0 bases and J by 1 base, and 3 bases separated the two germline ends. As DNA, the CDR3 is TGTGCCAGCTCACCACCTCGGAACACCGGGGAGCTGTTTTTT. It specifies CASSPPRNTGELFF.

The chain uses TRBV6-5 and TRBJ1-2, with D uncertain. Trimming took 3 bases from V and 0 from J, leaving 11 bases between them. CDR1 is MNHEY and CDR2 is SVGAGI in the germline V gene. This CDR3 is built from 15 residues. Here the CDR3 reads CASSYGQHANYGYTF. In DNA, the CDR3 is TGTGCCAGCAGTTATGGGCAGCACGCTAACTATGGCTACACCTTC.

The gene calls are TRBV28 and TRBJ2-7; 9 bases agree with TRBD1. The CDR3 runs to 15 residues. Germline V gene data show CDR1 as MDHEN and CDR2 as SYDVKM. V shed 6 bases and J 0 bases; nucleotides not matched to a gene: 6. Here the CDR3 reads CASRTGTGPSYEQYF. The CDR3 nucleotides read TGTGCCAGCAGAACCGGGACAGGGCCCTCCTACGAGCAGTACTTC.

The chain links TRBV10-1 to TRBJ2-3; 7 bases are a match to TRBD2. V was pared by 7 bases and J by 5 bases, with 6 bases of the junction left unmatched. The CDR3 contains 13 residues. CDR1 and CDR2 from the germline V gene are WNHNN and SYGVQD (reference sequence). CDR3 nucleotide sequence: TGCGCCAGCAACGAGGGAGGGAAAGATACGCAGTATTTT. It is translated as CASNEGGKDTQYF.